Following are 2 T cell receptor beta chains from one sample sequenced in a study of T cell clonotyping in hematopoietic cell transplantation. Clones were sequenced by immunoSEQ multiplex PCR, and TCRdb holds only the in-frame ones, with some missing. The table lists approximately 14,000 clones, over 95% of them singletons, with around 4.2% in the top ten. The sample consisted of peripheral blood mononuclear cells, taken 30 days after allogeneic stem cell transplant. The source is a female patient aged 50-59 years who had an allogeneic stem cell transplant from an unrelated donor, so T cells may come from the graft donor. Some clones in this sample may be carry-over from other donors' samples.

V is TRBV28 and J is TRBJ1-1; 8 positions match TRBD1. In germline, CDR1 is MDHEN, CDR2 SYDVKM. The J segment lost 5 bases and the V segment lost 7 bases, leaving 6 bases of the junction unmatched. The CDR3 is made up of 13 amino acids. The CDR3 loop reads CASKRTGSTEAFF. The CDR3 coding sequence is TGTGCCAGCAAAAGGACAGGGTCGACTGAAGCTTTCTTT.

The chain carries TRBV9 and TRBJ1-2; a possible D gene is TRBD1 (6 bases). The CDR3 has 15 residues. Germline V CDR1 and CDR2: SGDLS, YYNGEE. Trimming took 2 bases from V and 8 from J, leaving 19 bases between them. This CDR3 is CASSVPLAGARGYTF. DNA for the CDR3: TGTGCCAGCAGCGTTCCTCTGGCGGGGGCGAGGGGCTACACCTTC.